The present T cell receptor (beta chain) was sequenced within a study of beta chain features in type 1 diabetes. Overall study findings and caveats: There was a moderate but significant shortening of TCRB CDR3s in all four CD4+ subsets of Type 1 diabetes patients.

This clone was seen only a few times. As yet, its antigen is unknown. Expressed TCRB transcripts were sequenced, since all the RNA that had been isolated was reverse transcribed. The table came from immunoSEQ multiplex PCR; TCRdb's copy has only in-frame clones and leaves some out. The repertoire holds 100,000 to 150,000 clones, with roughly 10% as singletons. The CDR3 consists of 16 residues. Germline CDR1 and CDR2: LNHDA and SQIVND (reference sequence). V lost 4 bases and J lost 2; bases outside the gene matches: 8. Averaging roughly 120 mL, one heparinised blood draw came from each individual donor. Each of the CD4+ naive, central memory, regulatory and stem cell-like memory populations was sorted via CD45RO/CCR7/CD25/CD127/CD95/CD27.

The source material was central memory CD4+ T cells from blood. The sequence was collected from a man aged 30 to 39 with type 1 diabetes. The rearrangement links TRBV19 to TRBJ1-2; TRBD1 matches at 9 bases. CDR3 region: CASSNTGTGRNYGYTF. CDR3 DNA: TGTGCCAGTAGTAACACCGGGACAGGGCGGAACTATGGCTACACCTTC.